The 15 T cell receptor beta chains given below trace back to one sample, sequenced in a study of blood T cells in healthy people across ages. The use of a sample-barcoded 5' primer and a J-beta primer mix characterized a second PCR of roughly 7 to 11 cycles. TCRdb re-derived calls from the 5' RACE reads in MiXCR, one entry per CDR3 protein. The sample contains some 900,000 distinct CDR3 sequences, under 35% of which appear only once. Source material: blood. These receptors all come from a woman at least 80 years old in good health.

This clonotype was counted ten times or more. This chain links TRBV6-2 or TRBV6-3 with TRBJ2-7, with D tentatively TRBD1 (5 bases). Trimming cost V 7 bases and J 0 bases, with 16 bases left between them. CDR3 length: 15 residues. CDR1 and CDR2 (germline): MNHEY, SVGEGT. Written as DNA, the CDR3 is TGTGCCAGCAACTCACGGACACTGCGCTCCTACGAGCAGTACTTC. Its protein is CASNSRTLRSYEQYF.

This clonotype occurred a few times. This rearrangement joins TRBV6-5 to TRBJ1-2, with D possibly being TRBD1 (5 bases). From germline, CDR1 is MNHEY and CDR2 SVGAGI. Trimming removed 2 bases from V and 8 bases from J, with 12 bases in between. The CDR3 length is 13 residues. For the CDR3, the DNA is TGTGCCAGCAGTTACCAGGCGGGGGAGGGCTACACCTTC. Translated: CASSYQAGEGYTF.

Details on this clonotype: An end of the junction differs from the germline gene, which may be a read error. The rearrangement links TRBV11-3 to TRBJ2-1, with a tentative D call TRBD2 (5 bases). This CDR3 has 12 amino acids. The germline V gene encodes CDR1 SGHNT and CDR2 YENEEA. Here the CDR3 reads CASSQTINEQVF. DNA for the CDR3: TGTGCCAGCAGCCAGACTATCAATGAGCAGGTCTTC.

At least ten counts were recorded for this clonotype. The CDR3 protein is CASSRTGNSYNEQFF. The CDR3 DNA sequence: TGTGCCAGCAGCAGGACAGGGAACTCTTACAATGAGCAGTTCTTC. V is TRBV5-6 and J is TRBJ2-1; 8 bases fit TRBD1. The germline V gene encodes CDR1 SGHDT and CDR2 YYEEEE. V lost 4 bases, J lost 4 bases, and 7 bases stayed unmatched. The CDR3 has 15 residues.

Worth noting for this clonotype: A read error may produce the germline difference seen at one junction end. The CDR3 sequence: CTSSLRGTGDYNEQFF. The CDR3 nucleotides read TGTACCAGCAGCCTTCGTGGGACAGGAGATTACAATGAGCAGTTCTTC. The chain recombines TRBV11-3 with TRBJ2-1; 8 bases match TRBD1. Germline CDR1 SGHNT, CDR2 YENEEA. The CDR3 spans 16 residues.

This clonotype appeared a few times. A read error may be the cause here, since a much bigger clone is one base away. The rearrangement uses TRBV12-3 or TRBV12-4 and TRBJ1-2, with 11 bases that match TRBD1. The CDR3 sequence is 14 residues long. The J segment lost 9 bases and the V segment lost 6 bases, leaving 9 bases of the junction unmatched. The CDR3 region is CASRGQGGRLSYTF. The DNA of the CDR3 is TGTGCCAGCAGGGGACAGGGGGGCCGTCTGAGCTACACCTTC.

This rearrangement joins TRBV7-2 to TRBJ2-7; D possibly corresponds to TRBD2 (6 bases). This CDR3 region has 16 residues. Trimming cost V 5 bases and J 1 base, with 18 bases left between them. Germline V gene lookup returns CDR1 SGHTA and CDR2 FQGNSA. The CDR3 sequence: CASSNTILAGSYEQYF. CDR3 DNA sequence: TGTGCCAGCAGCAACACCATACTAGCTGGATCCTACGAGCAGTACTTC.

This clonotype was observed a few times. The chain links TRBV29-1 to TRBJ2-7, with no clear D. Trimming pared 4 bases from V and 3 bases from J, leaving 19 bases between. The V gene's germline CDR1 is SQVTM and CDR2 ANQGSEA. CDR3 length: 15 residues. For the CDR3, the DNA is TGCAGCGTTGTGTCCTTCCTCCTTGCGAGCTACGAGCAGTACTTC. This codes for CSVVSFLLASYEQYF.

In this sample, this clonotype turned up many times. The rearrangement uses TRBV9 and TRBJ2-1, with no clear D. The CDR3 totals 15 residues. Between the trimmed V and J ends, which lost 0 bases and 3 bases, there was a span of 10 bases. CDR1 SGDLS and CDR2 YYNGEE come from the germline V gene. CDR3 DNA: TGTGCCAGCAGCGTAGGAAGCATCAACTACAATGAGCAGTTCTTC. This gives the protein CASSVGSINYNEQFF.

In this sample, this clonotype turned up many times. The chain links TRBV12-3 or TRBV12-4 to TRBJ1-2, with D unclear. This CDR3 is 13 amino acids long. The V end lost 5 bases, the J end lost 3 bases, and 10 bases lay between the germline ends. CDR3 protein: CASSHGRDYGYTF. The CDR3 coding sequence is TGTGCCAGCAGTCATGGACGTGACTATGGCTACACCTTC.

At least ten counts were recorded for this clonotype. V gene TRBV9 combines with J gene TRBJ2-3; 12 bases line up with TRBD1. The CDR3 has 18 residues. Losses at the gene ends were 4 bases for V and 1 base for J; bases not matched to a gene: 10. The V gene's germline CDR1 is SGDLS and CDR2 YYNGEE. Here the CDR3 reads CASSRGTGGASRTDTQYF. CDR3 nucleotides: TGTGCCAGCAGCAGAGGGACAGGGGGCGCCTCCCGCACAGATACGCAGTATTTT. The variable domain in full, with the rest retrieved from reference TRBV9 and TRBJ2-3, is DSGVTQTPKHLITATGQRVTLRCSPRSGDLSVYWYQQSLDQGLQFLIQYYNGEERAKGNILERFSAQQFPDLHSELNLSSLELGDSALYFCASSRGTGGASRTDTQYFGPGTRLTVL.

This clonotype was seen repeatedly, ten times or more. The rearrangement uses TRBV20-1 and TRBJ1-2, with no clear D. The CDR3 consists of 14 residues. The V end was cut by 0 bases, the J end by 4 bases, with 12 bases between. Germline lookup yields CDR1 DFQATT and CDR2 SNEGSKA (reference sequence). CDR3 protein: CSARDRSISYGYTF. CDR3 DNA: TGCAGTGCTAGAGATCGCAGTATTTCCTATGGCTACACCTTC.

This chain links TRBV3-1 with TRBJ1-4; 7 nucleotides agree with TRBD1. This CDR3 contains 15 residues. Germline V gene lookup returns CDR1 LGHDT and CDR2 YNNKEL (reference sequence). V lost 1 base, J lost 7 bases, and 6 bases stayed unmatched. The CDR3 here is CASSQGRGRSEKLFF. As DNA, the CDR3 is TGTGCCAGCAGCCAAGGAAGGGGGCGGAGTGAAAAACTGTTTTTT.

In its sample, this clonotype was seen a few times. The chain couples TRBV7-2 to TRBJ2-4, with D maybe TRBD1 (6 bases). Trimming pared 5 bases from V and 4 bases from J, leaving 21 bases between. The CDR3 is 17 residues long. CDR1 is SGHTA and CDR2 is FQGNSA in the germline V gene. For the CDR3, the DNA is TGTGCCAGCAGCGTAGGTCCAGGGGCCCTAAGGAAAAACATTCAGTACTTC. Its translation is CASSVGPGALRKNIQYF.

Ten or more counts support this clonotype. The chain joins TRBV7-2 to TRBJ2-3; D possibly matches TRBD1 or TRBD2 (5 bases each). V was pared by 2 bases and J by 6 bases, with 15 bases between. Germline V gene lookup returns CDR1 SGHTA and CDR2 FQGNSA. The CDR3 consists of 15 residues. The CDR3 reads CASSLSFFGTDTQYF. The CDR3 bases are TGTGCCAGCAGCTTATCGTTTTTCGGGACCGATACGCAGTATTTT.